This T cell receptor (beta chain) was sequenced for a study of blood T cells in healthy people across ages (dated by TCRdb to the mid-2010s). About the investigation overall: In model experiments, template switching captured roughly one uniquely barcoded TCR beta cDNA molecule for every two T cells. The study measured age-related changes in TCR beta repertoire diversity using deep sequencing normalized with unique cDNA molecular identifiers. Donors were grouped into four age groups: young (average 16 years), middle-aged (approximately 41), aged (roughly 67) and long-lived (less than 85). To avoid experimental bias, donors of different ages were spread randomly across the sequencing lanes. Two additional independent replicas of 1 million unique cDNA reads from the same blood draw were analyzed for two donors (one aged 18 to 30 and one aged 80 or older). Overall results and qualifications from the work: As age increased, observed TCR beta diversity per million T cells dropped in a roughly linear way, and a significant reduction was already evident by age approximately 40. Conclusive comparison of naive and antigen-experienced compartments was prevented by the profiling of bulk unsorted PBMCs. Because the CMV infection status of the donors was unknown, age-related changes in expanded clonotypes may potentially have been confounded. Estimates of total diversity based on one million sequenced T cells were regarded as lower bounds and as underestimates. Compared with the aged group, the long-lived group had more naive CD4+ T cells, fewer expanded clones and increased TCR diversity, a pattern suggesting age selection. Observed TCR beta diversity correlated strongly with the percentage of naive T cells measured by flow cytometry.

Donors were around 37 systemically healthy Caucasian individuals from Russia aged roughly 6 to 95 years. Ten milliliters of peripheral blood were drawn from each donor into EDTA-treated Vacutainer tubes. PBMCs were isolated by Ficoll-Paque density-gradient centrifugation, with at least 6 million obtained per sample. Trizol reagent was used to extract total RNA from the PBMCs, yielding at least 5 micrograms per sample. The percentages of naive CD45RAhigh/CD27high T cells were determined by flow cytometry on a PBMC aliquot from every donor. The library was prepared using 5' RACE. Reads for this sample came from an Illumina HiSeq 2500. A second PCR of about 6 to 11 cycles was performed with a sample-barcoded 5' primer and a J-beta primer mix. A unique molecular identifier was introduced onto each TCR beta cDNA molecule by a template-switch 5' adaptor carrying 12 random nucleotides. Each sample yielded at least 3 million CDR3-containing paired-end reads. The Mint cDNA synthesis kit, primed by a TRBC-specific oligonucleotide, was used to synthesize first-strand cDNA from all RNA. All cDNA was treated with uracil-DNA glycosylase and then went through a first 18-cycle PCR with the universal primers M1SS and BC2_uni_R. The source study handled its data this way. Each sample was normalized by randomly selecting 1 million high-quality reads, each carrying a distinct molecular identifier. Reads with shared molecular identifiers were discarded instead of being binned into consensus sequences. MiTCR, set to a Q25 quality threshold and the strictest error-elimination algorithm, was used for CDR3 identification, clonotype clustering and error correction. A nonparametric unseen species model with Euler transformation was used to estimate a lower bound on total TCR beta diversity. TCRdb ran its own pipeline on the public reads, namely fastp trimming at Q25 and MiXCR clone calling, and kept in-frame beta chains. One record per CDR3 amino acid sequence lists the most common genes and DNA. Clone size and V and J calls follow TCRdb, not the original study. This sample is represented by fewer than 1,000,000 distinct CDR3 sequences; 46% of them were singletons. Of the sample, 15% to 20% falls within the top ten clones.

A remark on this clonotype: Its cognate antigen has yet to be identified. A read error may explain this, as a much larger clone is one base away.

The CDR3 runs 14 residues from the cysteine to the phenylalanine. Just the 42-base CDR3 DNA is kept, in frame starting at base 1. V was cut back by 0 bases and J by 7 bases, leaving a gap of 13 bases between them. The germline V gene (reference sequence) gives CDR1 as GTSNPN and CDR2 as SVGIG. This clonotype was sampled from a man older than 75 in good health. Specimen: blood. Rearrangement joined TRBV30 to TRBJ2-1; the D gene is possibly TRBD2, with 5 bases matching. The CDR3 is CAWSVGGLKNEQFF. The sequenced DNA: TGTGCCTGGAGTGTAGGTGGACTTAAAAATGAGCAGTTCTTC.